A single sample is the source of the 11 T cell receptor beta chains below, sequenced in a study of blood T cell repertoires in COVID-19 (dated by TCRdb to between 2020 and 2021). Preparation of the library involved the immunoSEQ multiplex PCR assay. The table comes from immuneACCESS by way of TCRdb, which keeps in-frame sequences with V and J called. Part of the clones is missing from these tables; in studies checked, under half for an unresolved V gene and the rest for unknown reasons. The sample table contains about 99,000 clones; only one count was recorded for about 90% of them. The leading ten clones occupy 6.2% of the sample. The material sequenced was peripheral blood. The receptors shown here come from a human donor in a cohort sampled during active COVID-19.

This clone has only one observation. The CDR3 loop reads CASSLSGQGYGYTF. The DNA for the CDR3 is TGTGCCAGCAGTTTGTCGGGACAGGGCTATGGCTACACCTTC. The chain has TRBV28 and TRBJ1-2; 9 nucleotides match TRBD1. Trimming at V came to 3 bases and at J to 4 bases, leaving 3 bases not matched to a gene. The CDR3 is 14 residues long. Germline V gene lookup returns CDR1 MDHEN and CDR2 SYDVKM.

The genes are TRBV18 and TRBJ1-2; the match to TRBD1 covers 8 bases. The CDR3 is 15 amino acids. CDR1 and CDR2 from the germline V gene are KGHSH and LQKENI. J gave up 5 bases and V 3 bases, and 8 bases lay outside the gene matches. The chain's CDR3 is CASSPLQGAGYGYTF. DNA for the CDR3: TGTGCCAGCTCACCCCTTCAGGGGGCCGGATATGGCTACACCTTC.

The chain links TRBV4-1 to TRBJ1-1, with unresolved D. The CDR3 contains 16 residues. The germline V and J ends were trimmed by 0 bases and 6 bases, with 17 bases remaining between them. CDR1 and CDR2 from the germline V gene are MGHRA and YSYEKL. The chain's CDR3 is CASSQDRTGEKAEAFF. CDR3 nucleotide sequence: TGCGCCAGCAGCCAAGACCGGACCGGGGAGAAGGCTGAAGCTTTCTTT.

The chain carries TRBV3-1 (or the pseudogene TRBV3-2) and TRBJ2-3; 9 nucleotides agree with TRBD2. Trimming cost V 1 base and J 5 bases; bases outside gene matches: 4. Germline-derived CDR1 and CDR2 are LGHDT and YNNKEL (reference sequence). The CDR3 runs to 15 residues. This CDR3 reads CASSQGLAGRDTQYF. In DNA, the CDR3 is TGTGCCAGCAGCCAAGGGCTAGCGGGGAGAGATACGCAGTATTTT.

This chain links TRBV7-8 with TRBJ2-7, with a possible D match to TRBD2 (6 bases). In germline, CDR1 is SGHVS, CDR2 FQNEAQ. The CDR3 extends over 15 amino acids. Trimming removed 2 bases at V and 5 bases at J, with 16 bases between. CDR3 in amino acids: CASSLRRIGRNEQYF. For the CDR3, the DNA is TGTGCCAGCAGCTTAAGGAGAATCGGGAGAAACGAGCAGTACTTC. The full variable domain, its missing parts supplied by reference TRBV7-8 and TRBJ2-7, is GAGVSQSPRYKVAKRGQDVALRCDPISGHVSLFWYQQALGQGPEFLTYFQNEAQLDKSGLPSDRFFAERPEGSVSTLKIQRTQQEDSAVYLCASSLRRIGRNEQYFGPGTRLTVT.

This chain joins TRBV7-9 and TRBJ1-1; no clear D. Germline V gene data show CDR1 as SEHNR and CDR2 as FQNEAQ (reference sequence). V lost 1 base, J lost 1 base, and 7 bases lay in between. CDR3 length equals 14 residues. As DNA, the CDR3 is TGTGCCAGCAGCTTAGGCCTGGCGAACACTGAAGCTTTCTTT. This encodes CASSLGLANTEAFF.

The V gene is TRBV4-1, the J gene TRBJ1-1, with D hard to call. Trimming stripped 0 bases from V and 1 base from J, with 12 bases between. The germline CDR1 and CDR2 sequences are MGHRA and YSYEKL. This CDR3 is built from 16 residues. CDR3 in DNA: TGCGCCAGCAGCCAAGATTGGGAGGAGGGGAACACTGAAGCTTTCTTT. Protein: CASSQDWEEGNTEAFF.

The sample holds a few counts of this clone. V is TRBV5-4 and J is TRBJ2-7, with TRBD2 identical over 8 bases. Germline V gene lookup returns CDR1 SGHNT and CDR2 YYREEE (reference sequence). The trim removed 9 bases at V and 5 bases at J, leaving 16 bases unmatched. The CDR3 loop spans 15 amino acids. In DNA form, the CDR3 reads TGTGCCACCTCCGCTCTAGCGGGTTCTGGGGACGAGCAGTACTTC. This gives the protein CATSALAGSGDEQYF.

The rearrangement links TRBV6-6 to TRBJ2-5; 7 bases are shared with TRBD1. CDR1 is MNHNY, CDR2 SVGAGI, per germline (reference sequence). CDR3 length: 16 residues. With V trimmed by 2 bases and J by 2 bases, 8 bases remained unmatched. DNA of the CDR3: TGTGCCAGCAGTTACCCCGACAGGGACATGCAAGAGACCCAGTACTTC. Translated: CASSYPDRDMQETQYF.

This clone has a handful of counts. The chain carries TRBV30 and TRBJ1-6; maybe TRBD1 (5 bases). With 5 bases removed from V and 9 bases from J, the gap between germline ends came to 14 bases. This CDR3 is built from 13 residues. Per the germline V gene, CDR1 is GTSNPN and CDR2 is SVGIG (reference sequence). Here the CDR3 DNA reads TGTGCCTGGGACCAGGGCCGGCCTTCACCCCTCCACTTT. Amino acid sequence: CAWDQGRPSPLHF.

The chain couples TRBV28 to TRBJ1-2, with 7 bases fitting TRBD1. V lost 3 bases, J lost 0 bases, and 10 bases stayed unmatched. Germline values: CDR1 MDHEN, CDR2 SYDVKM. The CDR3 covers 17 residues. CDR3 in amino acids: CASSFLSGGLANYGYTF. The CDR3, as DNA: TGTGCCAGCAGTTTTTTGTCAGGGGGACTAGCTAACTATGGCTACACCTTC.